A single T cell receptor beta chain is shown here with its context. Its matching antigen is unknown. This record comes from a study of blood T cells in healthy people across ages. Study-level results: A roughly linear age-dependent decrease characterized TCR beta diversity per million T cells.

Germline assignment: CDR1 SGHNT and CDR2 YENEEA. With 1 base removed from V and 5 bases from J, the gap between germline ends came to 14 bases. CDR3 size: 15 residues. A second about 6 to 12 cycle PCR used barcoded and J-beta primers. TCRdb recomputed calls from the 5' RACE reads with MiXCR, one row per CDR3 protein. The sample records approximately 790,000 distinct CDR3 sequences, roughly 60% being singletons. The chain employs TRBV11-3 and TRBJ2-5; possibly TRBD1 for D (6 bases). Specimen: blood. The receptor was isolated from a man between 25 and 39 years old in good health. The CDR3 bases are TGTGCCAGCAGCTTAGGAGGGACATCGGGGGAGACCCAGTACTTC. It specifies CASSLGGTSGETQYF. Together with reference TRBV11-3 and TRBJ2-5, the CDR3 gives the full variable domain: EAGVVQSPRYKIIEKKQPVAFWCNPISGHNTLYWYLQNLGQGPELLIRYENEEAVDDSQLPKDRFSAERLKGVDSTLKIQPAELGDSAVYLCASSLGGTSGETQYFGPGTRLLVL.